These 23 T cell receptor beta chains originate from one sample sequenced in a study of shared clonotypes between healthy human individuals. Profiled with immunoSEQ multiplex PCR; TCRdb holds only in-frame clones, not every one. Of fewer than 600,000 clones listed, roughly four fifths are singletons. Sequenced sample: PBMCs. The receptors originated from a woman aged 40 to 55 in good health. Some clones in this sample may be carry-over from other donors' samples.

The chain couples TRBV2 to TRBJ1-4, with D hard to call. Germline CDR1 reads SNHLY; CDR2 reads FYNNEI. Trimming took 4 bases from V and 7 from J, leaving 13 bases between them. There are 14 residues in the CDR3. DNA of the CDR3: TGTGCCAGCAGTGTGGGCAGGAGTTCTGAAAAACTGTTTTTT. Translating it yields CASSVGRSSEKLFF.

The chain joins TRBV29-1 to TRBJ2-3; no clear D gene. Germline CDR1 and CDR2: SQVTM and ANQGSEA. This CDR3 comprises 14 residues. V lost 5 bases and J lost 3, with 15 bases in between. This CDR3 reads CSVSYPHLTDTQYF. The CDR3 bases are TGCAGCGTTTCGTATCCTCACCTGACAGATACGCAGTATTTT.

CDR3 loop: CATSRVRGASTDTQYF. In DNA, the CDR3 is TGTGCCACCAGCAGAGTACGGGGCGCAAGCACAGATACGCAGTATTTT. The chain recombines TRBV15 with TRBJ2-3, with D perhaps given as TRBD1 or TRBD2 (5 bases each). The germline V gene encodes CDR1 LNHNV and CDR2 YYDKDF (reference sequence). The germline V and J ends were trimmed by 1 base and 0 bases, with 11 bases remaining between them. This CDR3 has 16 amino acids.

Ten or more counts support this clone. Other DNA sequences within the sample encode an identical CDR3. J is TRBJ2-7 and V is TRBV19; tentatively, D is TRBD1 or TRBD2 (5 bases each). The CDR3 is 14 residues long. CDR1 is LNHDA and CDR2 is SQIVND in the germline V gene (reference sequence). Between the trimmed V and J ends, which lost 5 bases and 1 base, there was a span of 12 bases. CDR3: CASSWDHTSYEQYF. Here the CDR3 DNA reads TGTGCCAGTAGTTGGGACCACACTTCCTACGAGCAGTACTTC.

This chain links TRBV11-3 with TRBJ2-2; 16 nucleotides align to TRBD2. The trim removed 4 bases at V and 6 bases at J, leaving 5 bases unmatched. This CDR3 is built from 17 residues. Germline CDR1 and CDR2: SGHNT and YENEEA. The CDR3 bases are TGTGCCAGCAGCTGGGGACTAGCGGGAGGGCGCCCCGGGGAGCTGTTTTTT. It yields the protein CASSWGLAGGRPGELFF.

Only a few counts were recorded for this clone. The V gene is TRBV27, the J gene TRBJ2-7; D not certain. Trimming left V 6 bases short and J 5 bases short, with 14 bases between. The germline V gene encodes CDR1 MNHEY and CDR2 SMNVEV (reference sequence). This CDR3 has 13 residues. CDR3 protein: CASRPRTGHEQYF. The CDR3 DNA reads as TGTGCCAGCAGACCAAGGACCGGGCACGAGCAGTACTTC.

The J gene is TRBJ2-7, the V gene TRBV7-9, with D possibly called TRBD1 or TRBD2 (5 bases each). The CDR3 totals 13 residues. Trimming took 1 base from V and 7 from J, leaving 11 bases between them. Germline values: CDR1 SEHNR, CDR2 FQNEAQ (reference sequence). Here the CDR3 reads CASSLGGELEQYF. The CDR3 region has the DNA TGTGCCAGCAGCTTAGGAGGGGAGTTAGAGCAGTACTTC.

The chain employs TRBV29-1 and TRBJ2-3; the D gene is possibly TRBD2 (6 bases). Trimming cost V 6 bases and J 4 bases, with 17 bases left between them. The germline V gene has CDR1 SQVTM and CDR2 ANQGSEA. CDR3 length: 14 amino acids. CDR3 coding DNA: TGCAGCGTCGTGACTAGTTTCGGGGCAGATACGCAGTATTTT. It codes for CSVVTSFGADTQYF.

The chain uses TRBV11-3 and TRBJ2-3, with 8 bases matching TRBD2. J lost 1 base, V lost 5 bases, and 2 bases had no gene match. Germline assignment: CDR1 SGHNT and CDR2 YENEEA. This CDR3 contains 14 residues. CDR3 sequence (DNA): TGTGCCAGCAGCCCGACTAGCGGCACAGATACGCAGTATTTT. Translated: CASSPTSGTDTQYF.

CDR3 amino acids: CASSLTRLAGVPYEQYF. CDR3 sequence (DNA): TGTGCCAGCAGCTTAACCAGACTAGCGGGAGTCCCCTACGAGCAGTACTTC. The chain carries TRBV7-2 and TRBJ2-7; 12 bases are a match to TRBD2. Germline values: CDR1 SGHTA, CDR2 FQGNSA. CDR3 length equals 17 residues. V lost 2 bases to trimming and J lost 2 bases; unmatched junction nucleotides: 7.

Remarks on this clone: Other DNA sequences of this sample code for an identical CDR3. The J gene is TRBJ2-1, the V gene TRBV25-1, with 8 bases lining up with TRBD2. After removal of 4 bases from V and 3 bases from J, the junction contained 2 bases not matched to a gene. This CDR3 region has 14 residues. The germline CDR1 and CDR2 sequences are MGHDK and SYGVNS. The CDR3 loop is CASSVSGGYNEQFF. The CDR3 region has the DNA TGTGCCAGCAGTGTAAGCGGGGGCTACAATGAGCAGTTCTTC.

The V gene is TRBV19, the J gene TRBJ2-7; TRBD1 matches at 7 bases. This CDR3 is 14 amino acids long. After removal of 2 bases from V and 3 bases from J, the junction contained 4 bases not matched to a gene. Germline V gene sequence: CDR1 LNHDA, CDR2 SQIVND (reference sequence). CDR3 residues: CASSIRGQDYEQYF. The CDR3 DNA reads as TGTGCCAGTAGTATAAGGGGGCAAGACTACGAGCAGTACTTC.

About this clone: This likely stems from a read error, as it lies one base from a far larger clone. V and J are TRBV5-1 and TRBJ2-7; 7 nucleotides align to TRBD2. The CDR3 runs 14 residues. Per the germline V gene, CDR1 is SGHRS and CDR2 is YFSETQ. V lost 4 bases and J lost 4; bases outside the gene matches: 8. CDR3 sequence reads: CASSVTSSGYEQYF. The CDR3 region has the DNA TGCGCCAGCAGCGTCACGTCTAGCGGATACGAGCAGTACTTC.

The chain joins TRBV10-1 to TRBJ2-5, with TRBD2 identical over 12 bases. V was clipped by 6 bases and J by 1 base; unmatched bases: 6. Germline values: CDR1 WNHNN, CDR2 SYGVQD (reference sequence). CDR3 length: 16 residues. The CDR3 DNA follows: TGCGCCAGCAGCCAAGGACTAGCGGGATTCCAAGAGACCCAGTACTTC. Residues: CASSQGLAGFQETQYF.

The V call is TRBV2, the J call TRBJ2-3; a weak D match, TRBD2 (6 bases). This CDR3 is 13 amino acids long. Trimming stripped 4 bases from V and 2 bases from J, with 7 bases between. Germline CDR1 reads SNHLY; CDR2 reads FYNNEI. CDR3 in DNA: TGTGCCAGCAGTGGGGGGGTCACAGATACGCAGTATTTT. Translating gives CASSGGVTDTQYF.

The CDR3 here is CASMTGPGSGTEAFF. Here the CDR3 DNA reads TGTGCCAGCATGACCGGCCCCGGGTCTGGCACTGAAGCTTTCTTT. The rearrangement links TRBV7-9 to TRBJ1-1; D gene uncertain. Trimming shortened V by 7 bases and J by 4 bases, and 19 bases separated the two germline ends. The CDR3 length is 15 residues. The V gene's germline CDR1 is SEHNR and CDR2 FQNEAQ (reference sequence).

The CDR3 DNA sequence: TGTGCCAGCAGCGGCCGACCCTACGAGCAGTACTTC. As protein: CASSGRPYEQYF. This chain links TRBV28 with TRBJ2-5; D not certain. The closer fit of TRBJ2-7 to the DNA end suggests the J call may be wrong. This CDR3 comprises 12 residues. Germline CDR1 MDHEN, CDR2 SYDVKM.

A note on this clone: The germline gene is not matched at one end of the junction; a read error may be the cause. Other DNA variants within this sample encode the same CDR3. The V call is TRBV2, the J call TRBJ1-1; maybe TRBD1 (5 bases). The CDR3 is made up of 16 amino acids. Germline CDR1 SNHLY, CDR2 FYNNEI. DNA for the CDR3: TGTGCCAGCAGCCCCTCTGGGGCGGCACTGAACACCGAAGCTTTCTTT. Translated, it gives CASSPSGAALNTEAFF.

The V gene is TRBV7-3, the J gene TRBJ2-5, with 9 bases matching TRBD2. Germline assignment: CDR1 SGHTA and CDR2 FQGTGA. This CDR3 has 14 amino acids. J gave up 5 bases and V 5 bases, and 6 bases lay outside the gene matches. CDR3 residues: CASSLGTSTETQYF. Written as DNA, the CDR3 is TGTGCCAGCAGCCTCGGGACTAGCACTGAGACCCAGTACTTC.

A few counts support this clone. V usage is TRBV10-1 and J usage is TRBJ2-1, with a possible D match to TRBD2 (5 bases). CDR3 length: 14 amino acids. Trimming shortened V by 6 bases and J by 8 bases, and 17 bases separated the two germline ends. CDR1 is WNHNN, CDR2 SYGVQD, per germline (reference sequence). The CDR3 DNA reads TGCGCCAGCAGGGACCCGACAAGCGGCGATGAGCAGTTCTTC. It translates to CASRDPTSGDEQFF.

The chain links TRBV4-1 to TRBJ2-4, with 10 bases identical to TRBD1. With V trimmed by 1 base and J by 0 bases, 6 bases remained unmatched. Germline loops: CDR1 MGHRA, CDR2 YSYEKL. The CDR3 sequence is 18 residues long. CDR3: CASSQADRGALAKNIQYF. For the CDR3, the DNA is TGCGCCAGCAGCCAAGCGGACAGGGGGGCTCTAGCCAAAAACATTCAGTACTTC.

This clone came up once. The V call is TRBV6-5, the J call TRBJ2-1, with 7 bases aligning to TRBD2. With V trimmed by 8 bases and J by 6 bases, 4 bases remained unmatched. This CDR3 spans 12 amino acids. CDR1 is MNHEY, CDR2 SVGAGI, per germline. The CDR3 here is CASGGRGNEQFF. The DNA for the CDR3 is TGTGCCAGCGGTGGGAGGGGCAATGAGCAGTTCTTC.

The V and J genes are TRBV5-1 and TRBJ2-2, with 7 bases matching TRBD1. This CDR3 is 16 amino acids long. V gave up 3 bases and J gave up 2 bases; unmatched junction bases: 7. Germline V lookup: CDR1 SGHRS, CDR2 YFSETQ. The CDR3 here is CASSYGGTDNTGELFF. As DNA, the CDR3 is TGCGCCAGCAGCTATGGTGGGACAGATAACACCGGGGAGCTGTTTTTT.